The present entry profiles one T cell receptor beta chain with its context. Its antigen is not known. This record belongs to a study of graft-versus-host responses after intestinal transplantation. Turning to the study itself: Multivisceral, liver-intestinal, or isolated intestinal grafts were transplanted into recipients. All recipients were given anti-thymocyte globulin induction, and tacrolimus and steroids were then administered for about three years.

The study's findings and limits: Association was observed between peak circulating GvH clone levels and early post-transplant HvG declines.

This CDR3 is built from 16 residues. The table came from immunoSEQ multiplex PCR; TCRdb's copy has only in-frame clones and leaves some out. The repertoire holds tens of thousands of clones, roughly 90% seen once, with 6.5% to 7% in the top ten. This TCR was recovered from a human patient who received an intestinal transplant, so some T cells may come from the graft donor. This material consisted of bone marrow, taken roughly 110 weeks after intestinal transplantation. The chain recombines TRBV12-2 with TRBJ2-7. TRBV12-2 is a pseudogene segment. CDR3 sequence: CASRLVQMDGSYEQYF. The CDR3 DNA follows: TGTGCAAGTCGCTTAGTCCAAATGGACGGATCCTACGAGCAGTACTTC.